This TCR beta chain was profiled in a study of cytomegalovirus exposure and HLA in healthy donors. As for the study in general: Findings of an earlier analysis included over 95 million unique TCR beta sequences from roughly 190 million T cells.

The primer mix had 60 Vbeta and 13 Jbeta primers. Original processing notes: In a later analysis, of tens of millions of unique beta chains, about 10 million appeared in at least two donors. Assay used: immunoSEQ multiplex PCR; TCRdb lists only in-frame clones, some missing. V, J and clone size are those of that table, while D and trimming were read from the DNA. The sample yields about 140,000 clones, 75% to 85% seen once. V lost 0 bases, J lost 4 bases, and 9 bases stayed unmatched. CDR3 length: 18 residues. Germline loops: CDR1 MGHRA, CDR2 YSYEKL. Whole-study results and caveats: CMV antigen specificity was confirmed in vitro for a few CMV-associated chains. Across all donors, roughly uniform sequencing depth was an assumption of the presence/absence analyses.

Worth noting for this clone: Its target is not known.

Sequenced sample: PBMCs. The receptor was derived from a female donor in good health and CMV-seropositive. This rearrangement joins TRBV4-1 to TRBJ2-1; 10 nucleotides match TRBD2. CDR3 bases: TGCGCCAGCAGCCAAGACTCGCCTACTAGCGGGATTTACAATGAGCAGTTCTTC. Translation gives CASSQDSPTSGIYNEQFF.